This T cell receptor (beta chain) derives from a study of identical twins (dated by TCRdb to the mid-2010s). Looking at the study overall: The study deep-sequenced TCR alpha and beta repertoires from monozygotic twins, unrelated adults of various ages and cord blood to test whether fetal clonotypes persist. Replicate twin experiments were performed at different times using different library preparation protocols to rule out contamination.

Inclusive of the bounding cysteine and phenylalanine, the CDR3 is 12 residues long. Only CDR3 DNA is held: 36 bases, read in frame from base 1. V is clipped by 9 bases and J by 0 bases, and the sequence between their germline boundaries is 9 bases long. Sequences ENHRY (CDR1) and SYGVKD (CDR2) are obtained from the germline V gene. Only healthy Caucasian donors were included. The twin cohort consisted of three pairs of female monozygotic twins, all aged 18 to 29 years. Positive isolation kits from Invitrogen were used to isolate the CD4+ and CD8+ T cell populations. As to this clonotype: This clone's antigen is unknown. No quality values exist for individual bases; no much larger clone is one base distant.

General conclusions and limits of the study: The excess sharing between twins in beta out-of-frame sequences was weaker because fewer shared sequences reduced the signal-to-noise ratio. Compared with coincidental sharing between unrelated individuals, an excess of low generation-probability sequences was observed among out-of-frame TCR alpha sequences shared between twins. Fewer insertions were carried by abundant cord blood beta clonotypes; a weaker similar trend was observed in young adult naive repertoires, while no such trend was observed in memory repertoires. Invariant T cells such as MAIT and iNKT could partly confound zero-insertion analyses, though diverse VJ usage argued against this for most clonotypes. Because the same donors could not be followed over many years, the conclusions relied on cross-sectional statistical analysis. In monozygotic twins, recombination models systematically underestimated out-of-frame TCR alpha sharing, but the models matched the sharing seen between unrelated individuals.

Library generation was performed with 5' RACE. TCRdb shows the sequencer as Illumina HiSeq 2000. A universal primer binding site was added through template switching, and the final cDNA carried a unique molecular identifier so that TCR cDNA molecules could be counted accurately. Specific primers in the conserved constant-segment region were used to synthesize first-strand cDNA for TCR alpha and beta chains. To control for contamination, every cDNA library was double barcoded, receiving both a SMART-Mk sample barcode and Illumina barcodes. TruSeq adapter sequences, together with Illumina sample barcodes, were added in two successive PCR steps. Sequencing of the TCR alpha and beta cDNA libraries was done on the Illumina HiSeq platform using custom primers. Regarding the original processing steps: Raw reads were processed with MiGEC to extract unique molecular identifiers, and MiXCR was used to determine CDR3 positions. Recombination models were inferred per individual with the repgenHMM and IGoR tools using an EM algorithm. Shared clonotype analysis was performed with the tcR package in R, normalizing sharing by the product of cloneset sizes. To study raw recombination free of thymic and clonal selection effects, out-of-frame nonproductive sequences were analyzed. The public reads were reprocessed in TCRdb via fastp at Q25 and MiXCR, keeping in-frame beta chains. Records with the same CDR3 protein are collapsed into one entry carrying the most frequent genes and DNA. TCRdb's processing, not the study's, gives the V and J calls here. The sample table lists 200,000 to 250,000 distinct CDR3 sequences, over 5% of them with a count of one. The leading ten clones occupy approximately 15% of the sample.

These same data were also listed under a study on T cells expressing NK-cell markers. Per the second study: Three sorted T-cell subsets (CD3+CD56+NKG2C+, CD3+CD56+NKG2C- and CD3+CD56-NKG2C+) from seven to nine donors had their TCR beta-chain repertoires profiled. Seven of the eight sequenced donors were HCMV-seropositive and one was HCMV-seronegative. In several experiments an anti-gammadeltaTCR antibody was added to restrict sorting to alphabetaTCR-expressing T cells. For six donors, the dominant CD3+CD56+NKG2C+ clonotypes were among the top 10 CD8+ clonotypes and accounted for 1.0-7.0% of CD8+ T cells. Those dominant clonotypes were again the most abundant among CD3+CD56-NKG2C+ cells in several donors, at about 25-60.1%. Whether the expanded NKG2C-expressing T cell clones were specific for HCMV antigens was left unclear. All eight donors whose samples were sequenced were randomly selected healthy volunteers, three of them men and five women. To determine HCMV serostatus, a commercial ELISA kit was used to detect HCMV-specific IgG in serum. MIGEC was used to demultiplex reads and group the reads by UMI, and MiTCR was used to assemble and quantify clonotypes. Only TCR cDNA sequences supported by at least two reads were kept to exclude erroneous sequences. The tcR package was used for downstream repertoire analysis, and clonotypes were matched across fractions by CDR3 nucleotide sequence plus V segment. VDJmatch was used to annotate antigen specificity against VDJdb, with one amino acid substitution allowed in CDR3.

Sequencing was carried out using CD8+ T cells sorted from blood. The receptor comes from a young woman in good health. The chain couples TRBV10-3 to TRBJ2-7; TRBD1 could be the D gene, as 6 bases match. The bases are TGTGCCATACAGGGTGACTCCTACGAGCAGTACTTC. Its protein product is CAIQGDSYEQYF.